The 17 T cell receptor beta chains below come from one sample, sequenced in a study of PD-L1 blockade in urothelial cancer. Profiling relied on immunoSEQ multiplex PCR, and the TCRdb table lists in-frame clones only, not all of them. The top ten clones hold 13% to 15% of a sample with about 86,000 clones, about 83% of them seen once. Specified time point: pretreatment peripheral blood. The sequences come from PBMCs, collected around atezolizumab (anti-PD-L1) treatment. These receptors originate from a man aged 55 to 70 with urothelial cancer.

This clone was observed a few times. The CDR3 bases are TGTGCCAGCAGCTTAAATCCGGGGAGCACTGAAGCTTTCTTT. Its protein is CASSLNPGSTEAFF. This chain uses TRBV7-3 with TRBJ1-1; the D is unclear. V shed 1 base and J shed 4 bases, with 10 bases lying between them. In germline, CDR1 is SGHTA, CDR2 FQGTGA. The CDR3 runs to 14 residues.

J is TRBJ2-7 and V is TRBV6-5; TRBD2 is a possible D gene (6 bases). This CDR3 region has 15 residues. Trimming took 8 bases from V and 3 from J, leaving 20 bases between them. Germline V gives CDR1 MNHEY, CDR2 SVGAGI. CDR3 protein: CASSTGWQGGYEQYF. Written as DNA, the CDR3 is TGTGCCAGCTCCACCGGGTGGCAGGGAGGCTACGAGCAGTACTTC.

J is TRBJ1-2 and V is TRBV30, with unresolved D. Trimming stripped 5 bases from V and 2 bases from J, with 12 bases between. CDR1 is GTSNPN and CDR2 is SVGIG in the germline V gene (reference sequence). This CDR3 contains 13 residues. The CDR3 reads CAWDPGSNYGYTF. CDR3 DNA sequence: TGTGCCTGGGACCCAGGCAGCAACTATGGCTACACCTTC.

The chain couples TRBV28 to TRBJ2-5; the D gene is possibly TRBD1 (6 bases). Per germline, CDR1 MDHEN and CDR2 SYDVKM. The CDR3 has 14 amino acids. The V end lost 5 bases, the J end lost 2 bases, and 12 bases lay between the germline ends. The CDR3 region has the DNA TGTGCCAGCAGTAGACAGGCCCTACAAGAGACCCAGTACTTC. Translating gives CASSRQALQETQYF.

This rearrangement joins TRBV5-4 to TRBJ2-7; TRBD2 matches 7 bases. Trimming cost V 1 base and J 2 bases; bases outside gene matches: 9. Germline V gene lookup returns CDR1 SGHNT and CDR2 YYREEE (reference sequence). The CDR3 consists of 16 residues. The CDR3 region has the DNA TGTGCCAGCAGCTTGAGGGGTGGACTAGTTGCCTACGAGCAGTACTTC. This sequence encodes CASSLRGGLVAYEQYF.

The chain is built from TRBV9 and TRBJ2-3, with D perhaps matching TRBD1 (5 bases). The CDR3 runs to 15 residues. Germline CDR1 SGDLS, CDR2 YYNGEE. Trimming stripped 2 bases from V and 0 bases from J, with 10 bases between. DNA for the CDR3: TGTGCCAGCAGCGTGAGGACATTTAGCACAGATACGCAGTATTTT. It translates to CASSVRTFSTDTQYF.

V gene TRBV5-6 combines with J gene TRBJ2-7; D remains ambiguous. The CDR3 loop spans 11 amino acids. Trimming cost V 4 bases and J 5 bases, with 7 bases left between them. In germline, CDR1 is SGHDT, CDR2 YYEEEE. The CDR3 protein is CASSRRDEQYF. In nucleotides, the CDR3 is TGTGCCAGCAGCCGGAGAGACGAGCAGTACTTC.

The CDR3, as DNA: TGTGCCTGGATCCGGGACTGGCCAGAGACCCAGTACTTC. Amino acids: CAWIRDWPETQYF. The gene calls are TRBV30 and TRBJ2-5; the D gene is possibly TRBD2 (6 bases). The CDR3 extends over 13 amino acids. V was pared by 4 bases and J by 4 bases, with 13 bases between. Germline V lookup: CDR1 GTSNPN, CDR2 SVGIG (reference sequence).

This chain uses TRBV5-1 with TRBJ2-1; 10 bases match TRBD2. Germline CDR1 and CDR2: SGHRS and YFSETQ. The CDR3 runs 15 residues. With 2 bases clipped from V and 5 bases from J, the junction kept 4 bases outside the gene matches. CDR3 nucleotide sequence: TGCGCCAGCAGCTTAGCGGGAGGGCCGAACAATGAGCAGTTCTTC. Protein: CASSLAGGPNNEQFF.

This chain uses TRBV5-4 with TRBJ2-7; a weak D match, TRBD2 (5 bases). V lost 0 bases and J 4 bases, leaving 11 bases between the germline ends. Germline CDR1 reads SGHNT; CDR2 reads YYREEE (reference sequence). The CDR3 sequence is 14 residues long. CDR3 loop: CASSLGVVAYEQYF. Here the CDR3 DNA reads TGTGCCAGCAGCTTGGGTGTTGTAGCGTACGAGCAGTACTTC.

This rearrangement joins TRBV6-1 to TRBJ1-5; 7 bases are shared with TRBD1. This CDR3 is 14 amino acids long. After removal of 4 bases from V and 5 bases from J, the junction contained 5 bases not matched to a gene. The germline V gene encodes CDR1 MNHNS and CDR2 SASEGT. The CDR3 loop reads CASSGDRAYQPQHF. CDR3 coding DNA: TGTGCCAGCAGTGGGGACAGAGCTTATCAGCCCCAGCATTTT.

There are a few counts of this clone. The rearrangement uses TRBV2 and TRBJ1-6; the D gene is possibly TRBD1 (6 bases). The CDR3 has 16 residues. CDR1 SNHLY and CDR2 FYNNEI come from the germline V gene. V lost 3 bases to trimming and J lost 0 bases, with 9 bases between them. In nucleotides, the CDR3 is TGTGCCAGCAGTGAGGGCAGGGGCTCCTATAATTCACCCCTCCACTTT. Protein sequence: CASSEGRGSYNSPLHF.

The chain joins TRBV5-4 to TRBJ1-1, with 7 nucleotides matching TRBD1. The germline V gene has CDR1 SGHNT and CDR2 YYREEE (reference sequence). This CDR3 region has 15 residues. V shed 5 bases and J 4 bases; nucleotides not matched to a gene: 11. CDR3: CASRKDRDRGTEAFF. DNA of the CDR3: TGTGCCAGCAGAAAAGACAGGGACCGGGGCACTGAAGCTTTCTTT.

The chain links TRBV6-5 to TRBJ2-7, with 8 bases that match TRBD2. Germline CDR1 and CDR2: MNHEY and SVGAGI. The CDR3 contains 15 residues. The V and J ends lost 6 bases and 4 bases, in that order; junction bases with no gene match: 11. The CDR3 sequence is CASRRPGLVDYEQYF. The CDR3 nucleotides are TGTGCCAGCAGAAGGCCGGGACTAGTTGATTACGAGCAGTACTTC.

The CDR3 here is CASSYPRGGTDEQFF. CDR3 nucleotide sequence: TGTGCCAGCAGTTACCCCCGGGGGGGAACGGATGAGCAGTTCTTC. This sequence joins TRBV6-5 and TRBJ2-1, with 8 bases lining up with TRBD2. J gave up 8 bases and V 2 bases, and 8 bases lay outside the gene matches. The CDR3 sequence is 15 residues long. The germline V gene has CDR1 MNHEY and CDR2 SVGAGI.

CDR3: CATSRRYDRVRGHVVPYGYTF. For the CDR3, the DNA is TGTGCCACCAGCAGACGGTACGACAGGGTAAGGGGGCATGTCGTCCCGTATGGCTACACCTTC. This chain links TRBV15 with TRBJ1-2; TRBD1 matches at 7 bases. Germline assignment: CDR1 LNHNV and CDR2 YYDKDF (reference sequence). The CDR3 consists of 21 residues. The J segment lost 5 bases and the V segment lost 2 bases, leaving 26 bases of the junction unmatched.

This clone was recorded only once. This chain uses TRBV6-5 with TRBJ1-2, with D hard to call. Trimming removed 0 bases from V and 6 bases from J, with 11 bases in between. Germline V CDR1 and CDR2: MNHEY, SVGAGI. The CDR3 sequence is 14 residues long. The CDR3 sequence: CASSYSNSNDGYTF. DNA of the CDR3: TGTGCCAGCAGTTACTCGAACAGCAATGATGGCTACACCTTC.